This T cell receptor beta chain was documented in a study of cytomegalovirus exposure and HLA in healthy donors. CDR1 and CDR2 from the germline V gene are MNHNS and SASEGT. Trimming shortened V by 3 bases and J by 12 bases, and 9 bases separated the two germline ends. The CDR3 sequence is 11 residues long. 13 Jbeta primers and 60 Vbeta primers were used for the PCR. TCRdb keeps only in-frame clones here, not all; method: immunoSEQ multiplex PCR. The table gives roughly 78,000 clones; the top ten clones make up about 0.83% of it. Although they were nominally healthy when sampled, donors likely had unrecorded immune exposures. Regarding the study as a whole: A later analysis found most CMV-associated TCR beta chains apparently HLA-restricted. The classifier was said to identify cytomegalovirus status with high specificity and sensitivity.

A word on this clone: Its specificity is not known.

Sequenced input: PBMCs. The clonotype originates from a boy between 10 and 17 years old in good health and CMV-seronegative. This sequence joins TRBV6-1 and TRBJ1-5; unclear D gene. The CDR3 loop is CASSDTGVQHF. CDR3 DNA: TGTGCCAGCAGTGACACCGGAGTCCAGCATTTT.